Sequencing of this T cell receptor beta chain was carried out in a study of vaccination and CD4 T cells after COVID-19. Treatment defined: approximately nine-day PBMC culture with coronavirus spike peptide pools or control peptides (ViraFEST assay). Germline V lookup: CDR1 DFQATT, CDR2 SNEGSKA (reference sequence). This CDR3 is 14 amino acids long. The V gene lost 0 bases and the J gene lost 1 base, with 10 bases spanning the gap. With the Oncomine TCR Beta short-read assay, DNA from cultured CD4+ T cells was sequenced. TCRdb re-analysed the PCR reads in MiXCR, keeping a single row per CDR3 protein. This table has 8,500 to 13,000 distinct CDR3 sequences, around 41% appearing once. About this clonotype itself: Its antigen is undetermined.

This sequence originates from a human donor who had recovered from COVID-19. The J gene is TRBJ2-7, the V gene TRBV20-1, with D perhaps given as TRBD1 or TRBD2 (5 bases each). The material sequenced was CD4+ T cells from blood, cultured in vitro, taken after SARS-CoV-2 vaccination. The CDR3 nucleotides read TGCAGTGCTAGAGATTGGGGGAGATCCTACGAGCAGTACTTC. This sequence encodes CSARDWGRSYEQYF.